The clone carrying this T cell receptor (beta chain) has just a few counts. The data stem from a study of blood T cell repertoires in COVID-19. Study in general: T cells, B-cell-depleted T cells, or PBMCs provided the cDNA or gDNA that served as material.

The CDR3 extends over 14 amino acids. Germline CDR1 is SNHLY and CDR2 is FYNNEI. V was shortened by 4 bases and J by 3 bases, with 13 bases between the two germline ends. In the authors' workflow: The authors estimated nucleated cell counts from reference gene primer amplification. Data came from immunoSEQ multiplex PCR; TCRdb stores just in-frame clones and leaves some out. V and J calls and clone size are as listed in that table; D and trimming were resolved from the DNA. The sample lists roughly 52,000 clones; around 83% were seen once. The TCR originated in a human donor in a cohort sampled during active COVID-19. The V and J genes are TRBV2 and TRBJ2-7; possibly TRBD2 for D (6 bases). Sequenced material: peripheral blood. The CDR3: CASSVGGAFYEQYF. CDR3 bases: TGTGCCAGCAGTGTTGGCGGGGCGTTCTACGAGCAGTACTTC.